The 30 T cell receptor beta chains reported below all come from one sample, sequenced in a study of blood T cells in healthy people across ages. Primers used in a second PCR of roughly 6 to 11 cycles were a sample-barcoded 5' primer and a J-beta primer mix. TCRdb itself ran the 5' RACE reads through MiXCR, one entry per CDR3 protein. Of hundreds of thousands of distinct CDR3 sequences in the sample, 45% to 50% were seen once. Sequenced: blood. The receptors derive from a woman aged 60 to 75 in good health.

The rearrangement links TRBV30 to TRBJ2-1, with D unresolved. Between the trimmed V and J ends, which lost 4 bases and 4 bases, there was a span of 8 bases. The germline V gene encodes CDR1 GTSNPN and CDR2 SVGIG (reference sequence). The CDR3 runs to 12 residues. The CDR3 loop reads CAWTPKYNEQFF. DNA of the CDR3: TGTGCCTGGACCCCTAAGTACAATGAGCAGTTCTTC.

This chain's CDR3 is CATRRQADEAFF. The CDR3 DNA reads TGTGCCACTCGCCGACAGGCAGACGAAGCTTTCTTT. V usage is TRBV6-5 and J usage is TRBJ1-1, with a tentative D call TRBD1 (6 bases). Trimming took off 10 bases at V and 8 bases at J, with 17 bases between the two ends. The germline CDR1 and CDR2 sequences are MNHEY and SVGAGI. This CDR3 has 12 residues.

This chain uses TRBV6-5 with TRBJ2-7, with D unclear. CDR3 length equals 13 residues. V was clipped by 1 base and J by 5 bases, with 9 bases between them. Germline-derived CDR1 and CDR2 are MNHEY and SVGAGI. The DNA of the CDR3 is TGTGCCAGCAGTTACTGGCTCGGAGACGAGCAGTACTTC. Its translation is CASSYWLGDEQYF.

The rearrangement joins TRBV4-2 to TRBJ2-7, with D perhaps TRBD2 (6 bases). Germline lookup yields CDR1 LGHNA and CDR2 YNFKEQ. The CDR3 consists of 17 residues. Trimming took 0 bases from V and 3 from J, leaving 18 bases between them. CDR3 sequence (DNA): TGTGCCAGCAGCCAAGACCCCTTTAGCGGCCTTAGCTACGAGCAGTACTTC. It is translated as CASSQDPFSGLSYEQYF.

The rearrangement links TRBV27 to TRBJ2-3; D is unclear. V was shortened by 4 bases and J by 4 bases, with 6 bases between the two germline ends. Germline loops: CDR1 MNHEY, CDR2 SMNVEV (reference sequence). There are 12 residues in the CDR3. DNA for the CDR3: TGTGCCAGCAGTTCCCAGGCAGATACGCAGTATTTT. Protein product: CASSSQADTQYF.

This chain connects TRBV20-1 to TRBJ1-6, with D unresolved. From germline, CDR1 is DFQATT and CDR2 SNEGSKA (reference sequence). CDR3 size: 17 residues. V was shortened by 6 bases and J by 4 bases, with 22 bases between the two germline ends. CDR3 region: CSAPGRAGLVYNSPLHF. CDR3 bases: TGCAGTGCCCCCGGGAGGGCAGGTCTGGTGTATAATTCACCCCTCCACTTT.

This clonotype has more than one count but fewer than ten. The V gene is TRBV7-2, the J gene TRBJ2-3; 9 nucleotides align to TRBD2. V dropped 4 bases and J dropped 6; count of bases not matched to a gene: 8. The germline V gene has CDR1 SGHTA and CDR2 FQGNSA. The CDR3 runs 15 residues. The CDR3 spells CASSSSLAGADTQYF. The CDR3 DNA sequence: TGTGCCAGCAGCTCCTCTTTAGCGGGAGCCGATACGCAGTATTTT. The entire variable domain, with the rest obtained from reference TRBV7-2 and TRBJ2-3, is as follows: GAGVSQSPSNKVTEKGKDVELRCDPISGHTALYWYRQSLGQGLEFLIYFQGNSAPDKSGLPSDRFSAERTGGSVSTLTIQRTQQEDSAVYLCASSSSLAGADTQYFGPGTRLTVL.

This clonotype has more than one count but fewer than ten. The V and J genes are TRBV3-1 and TRBJ1-1, with D perhaps TRBD1 (6 bases). CDR1 is LGHDT and CDR2 is YNNKEL in the germline V gene (reference sequence). The CDR3 is 14 amino acids. Deletions cut 2 bases from V and 2 bases from J, with 9 bases between. In nucleotides, the CDR3 is TGTGCCAGCAGCCAACGGGACATCAACACTGAAGCTTTCTTT. Encoded protein: CASSQRDINTEAFF.

The chain is built from TRBV20-1 and TRBJ1-2; a weak D match, TRBD1 (6 bases). The CDR3 consists of 13 residues. Trimming pared 1 base from V and 4 bases from J, leaving 10 bases between. Germline CDR1 DFQATT, CDR2 SNEGSKA (reference sequence). CDR3 sequence reads: CSARGGGSYGYTF. The CDR3 DNA reads as TGCAGTGCTAGAGGAGGGGGTAGCTATGGCTACACCTTC.

This clonotype occurred a few times. The chain is built from TRBV4-2 and TRBJ2-5; 12 nucleotides match TRBD2. The length of the CDR3 is 16 residues. In germline, CDR1 is LGHNA, CDR2 YNFKEQ. The J segment lost 2 bases and the V segment lost 3 bases, leaving 4 bases of the junction unmatched. CDR3 sequence reads: CASSHATSGSQETQYF. CDR3 nucleotides: TGTGCCAGCAGCCATGCGACTAGCGGGAGTCAAGAGACCCAGTACTTC.

Notes on this clonotype: This could be a read error, since a much larger clone is one nucleotide away. This chain uses TRBV20-1 with TRBJ1-2; D is ambiguous. The CDR3 is 12 residues long. Germline V gives CDR1 DFQATT, CDR2 SNEGSKA (reference sequence). The CDR3 here is CRAPDPAKGYTF. The CDR3, as DNA: TGCAGGGCTCCGGACCCGGCTAAGGGCTACACCTTC.

The rearrangement uses TRBV29-1 and TRBJ1-1; TRBD1 might be the D (6 bases). V lost 3 bases and J 10 bases, leaving 15 bases between the germline ends. The germline V gene has CDR1 SQVTM and CDR2 ANQGSEA. The CDR3 loop spans 12 amino acids. The CDR3 loop is CSVEGTPFGAFF. CDR3 in DNA: TGCAGCGTTGAGGGGACACCCTTTGGAGCTTTCTTT.

There are many counts of this clonotype. The V call is TRBV29-1, the J call TRBJ2-5; D is perhaps TRBD1 or TRBD2 (5 bases each). Trimming left V 4 bases short and J 7 bases short, with 22 bases between. The germline V gene has CDR1 SQVTM and CDR2 ANQGSEA. The CDR3 is made up of 15 amino acids. CDR3 in amino acids: CSVGHGRTLQGTQYF. DNA of the CDR3: TGCAGCGTTGGGCATGGCAGGACTCTTCAGGGGACCCAGTACTTC.

The gene calls are TRBV11-2 and TRBJ2-7; D is possibly TRBD1 (6 bases). This CDR3 is 14 amino acids long. The V and J ends lost 2 bases and 4 bases respectively, with 12 bases between them. The germline V gene encodes CDR1 SGHAT and CDR2 FQNNGV. The DNA of the CDR3 is TGTGCCAGCAGCTTATGGGACACCCTTTACGAGCAGTACTTC. It encodes CASSLWDTLYEQYF.

This chain links TRBV15 with TRBJ2-3, with 13 bases matching TRBD2. Germline V gene data show CDR1 as LNHNV and CDR2 as YYDKDF (reference sequence). This CDR3 spans 16 amino acids. With V trimmed by 4 bases and J by 4 bases, 5 bases remained unmatched. The CDR3 DNA follows: TGTGCCACCAGCACGAGGACTAGCGGGAGTGCAGATACGCAGTATTTT. Its protein product is CATSTRTSGSADTQYF.

The table lists this clonotype with a few counts. The gene calls are TRBV7-2 and TRBJ2-7; D is possibly TRBD1 (6 bases). Trimming pared 3 bases from V and 10 bases from J, leaving 16 bases between. Germline V gene sequence: CDR1 SGHTA, CDR2 FQGNSA. There are 13 residues in the CDR3. In nucleotides, the CDR3 is TGTGCCAGCAGCTTCCGGGACACCGGATATCAGTACTTC. Amino acids: CASSFRDTGYQYF.

This clonotype has a handful of counts. The rearrangement links TRBV18 to TRBJ1-6, with D perhaps TRBD1 (6 bases). The CDR3 totals 15 residues. Trimming removed 5 bases from V and 8 bases from J, with 16 bases in between. CDR1 and CDR2 from the germline V gene are KGHSH and LQKENI. The CDR3 sequence is CASSLQDSHDSPLHF. CDR3 sequence (DNA): TGTGCCAGCTCATTACAGGACAGTCATGATTCACCCCTCCACTTT.

The chain has TRBV11-2 and TRBJ2-3; D is unclear. Trimming cost V 3 bases and J 2 bases, with 6 bases left between them. This CDR3 has 13 amino acids. Germline V gives CDR1 SGHAT, CDR2 FQNNGV. CDR3 in amino acids: CASSFKYTDTQYF. The CDR3 bases are TGTGCCAGCAGCTTTAAGTACACAGATACGCAGTATTTT.

The chain is built from TRBV20-1 and TRBJ1-2; no definite D call. CDR3 length: 14 residues. Germline assignment: CDR1 DFQATT and CDR2 SNEGSKA (reference sequence). V was clipped by 8 bases and J by 0 bases, with 16 bases between them. CDR3 region: CSTRGGRTNYGYTF. Here the CDR3 DNA reads TGCAGTACCCGGGGAGGCAGGACTAACTATGGCTACACCTTC.

This sequence joins TRBV28 and TRBJ2-7; 7 bases line up with TRBD1. The V gene's germline CDR1 is MDHEN and CDR2 SYDVKM. CDR3 size: 14 residues. With V trimmed by 7 bases and J by 7 bases, 13 bases remained unmatched. CDR3 in amino acids: CASNLGTAYNEQYF. The CDR3 nucleotides are TGTGCCAGCAATCTCGGGACAGCTTACAATGAGCAGTACTTC.

The CDR3 bases are TGTGCCACCAGTCGGACAGGAGAACTTTACGAGCAGTACTTC. Protein: CATSRTGELYEQYF. This rearrangement joins TRBV24-1 to TRBJ2-7, with TRBD1 identical over 7 bases. Germline lookup yields CDR1 KGHDR and CDR2 SFDVKD. This CDR3 contains 14 residues. V lost 6 bases, J lost 4 bases, and 8 bases stayed unmatched.

This sequence joins TRBV5-1 and TRBJ2-5; 7 nucleotides agree with TRBD2. With V trimmed by 5 bases and J by 1 base, 8 bases remained unmatched. CDR1 is SGHRS and CDR2 is YFSETQ in the germline V gene. CDR3 length: 15 amino acids. CDR3 nucleotide sequence: TGCGCCAGCAGAACCAGCGGGACCCTCCAAGAGACCCAGTACTTC. This sequence encodes CASRTSGTLQETQYF.

This clonotype was seen more than once but under ten times. The J gene is TRBJ2-5, the V gene TRBV25-1; D gene unclear. V shed 5 bases and J shed 4 bases, with 8 bases lying between them. Germline V lookup: CDR1 MGHDK, CDR2 SYGVNS. The CDR3 covers 12 residues. The CDR3 spells CASSPRPETQYF. CDR3 DNA sequence: TGTGCCAGCAGTCCCAGGCCAGAGACCCAGTACTTC.

This clonotype was seen only a few times. The chain recombines TRBV25-1 with TRBJ2-1; TRBD1 matches 10 bases. In germline, CDR1 is MGHDK, CDR2 SYGVNS. The CDR3 is 21 amino acids. Trimming removed 4 bases from V and 6 bases from J; junction bases left unmatched: 24. The DNA of the CDR3 is TGTGCCAGCAGTGGCCCCCGGGACAGGGGTGGGATAGGGGCCGTAACCAATGAGCAGTTCTTC. This codes for CASSGPRDRGGIGAVTNEQFF.

This chain connects TRBV7-3 to TRBJ1-2, with D perhaps TRBD1 (6 bases). Trimming left V 0 bases short and J 4 bases short, with 15 bases between. The CDR3 has 16 amino acids. The V gene's germline CDR1 is SGHTA and CDR2 FQGTGA. This CDR3 reads CASSLTGETGPYGYTF. CDR3 nucleotide sequence: TGTGCCAGCAGCTTAACAGGGGAAACAGGGCCCTATGGCTACACCTTC. Full variable domain (rest looked up from reference TRBV7-3 and TRBJ1-2): GAGVSQTPSNKVTEKGKYVELRCDPISGHTALYWYRQSLGQGPEFLIYFQGTGAADDSGLPNDRFFAVRPEGSVSTLKIQRTERGDSAVYLCASSLTGETGPYGYTFGSGTRLTVV.

CDR3 residues: CASSLTLGNTGELFF. DNA of the CDR3: TGCGCCAGCAGCCTTACTTTAGGGAACACCGGGGAGCTGTTTTTT. The V and J genes are TRBV5-1 and TRBJ2-2; the D is unclear. Trimming took 4 bases from V and 1 from J, leaving 11 bases between them. This CDR3 has 15 amino acids. Per germline, CDR1 SGHRS and CDR2 YFSETQ. Filled out from reference TRBV5-1 and TRBJ2-2, the complete variable domain reads KAGVTQTPRYLIKTRGQQVTLSCSPISGHRSVSWYQQTPGQGLQFLFEYFSETQRNKGNFPGRFSGRQFSNSRSEMNVSTLELGDSALYLCASSLTLGNTGELFFGEGSRLTVL.

The chain uses TRBV4-2 and TRBJ2-1, with TRBD2 identical over 9 bases. J was trimmed by 7 bases and V by 3 bases; bases with no gene match: 10. Germline V gene data show CDR1 as LGHNA and CDR2 as YNFKEQ. The CDR3 has 16 amino acids. The CDR3 reads CASSQDWREGRNEQFF. CDR3 in DNA: TGTGCCAGCAGCCAGGATTGGCGGGAGGGCCGTAATGAGCAGTTCTTC.

The V and J genes are TRBV15 and TRBJ2-1; 7 bases map to TRBD1. The CDR3 loop spans 16 amino acids. The J segment lost 6 bases and the V segment lost 0 bases, leaving 8 bases of the junction unmatched. Germline V lookup: CDR1 LNHNV, CDR2 YYDKDF (reference sequence). CDR3 in DNA: TGTGCCACCAGCAGAGAGCGACAGGGCGGTAGCAATGAGCAGTTCTTC. It encodes CATSRERQGGSNEQFF.

The chain recombines TRBV29-1 with TRBJ2-5; TRBD2 aligns across 9 bases. V shed 5 bases, J shed 5 bases, and the junction held 12 bases outside the gene matches. Per the germline V gene, CDR1 is SQVTM and CDR2 is ANQGSEA. This CDR3 is built from 15 residues. The CDR3 sequence is CSVTSSGVGWETQYF. The CDR3 nucleotides read TGCAGCGTTACCTCTAGCGGGGTAGGTTGGGAGACCCAGTACTTC.

This clonotype has ten or more counts. The chain uses TRBV28 and TRBJ1-1; unclear D gene. The CDR3 contains 12 residues. Germline values: CDR1 MDHEN, CDR2 SYDVKM. V was pared by 3 bases and J by 5 bases, with 7 bases between. CDR3 in DNA: TGTGCCAGCAGTTTGCGTCGTACTGAAGCTTTCTTT. It is translated as CASSLRRTEAFF.